One sample yielded the 17 T cell receptor beta chains listed below, sequenced in a study of T-cell reconstitution after alpha-beta-depleted transplantation in children. TCRbeta library preparation incorporated unique molecular identifiers. TCRdb recomputed calls from the PCR reads with MiXCR, one row per CDR3 protein. The table shows roughly 200,000 distinct CDR3 sequences, with 11% occurring only once. The sample consisted of PBMCs, taken before TCRalphabeta/CD19-depleted stem cell transplant. All receptors derive from a child in the first two years of life with acute myeloid leukemia, due to receive a stem cell transplant.

Many counts were recorded for this clonotype. The rearrangement uses TRBV20-1 and TRBJ2-1; TRBD1 matches at 7 bases. V lost 0 bases and J lost 7; bases outside the gene matches: 3. The germline V gene has CDR1 DFQATT and CDR2 SNEGSKA (reference sequence). This CDR3 has 13 residues. The CDR3 DNA reads as TGCAGTGCTAGAGATCCCAGGGGGAATGAGCAGTTCTTC. Residues: CSARDPRGNEQFF.

This clonotype has at least ten counts. This sequence joins TRBV7-9 and TRBJ2-1, with D possibly TRBD2 on 5 matching bases. V was trimmed by 0 bases and J by 5 bases, leaving 11 bases between them. Germline V CDR1 and CDR2: SEHNR, FQNEAQ (reference sequence). CDR3 length equals 15 residues. The CDR3 DNA sequence: TGTGCCAGCAGCTTAGCCGGGGATTTCAACAATGAGCAGTTCTTC. Its protein is CASSLAGDFNNEQFF.

This clonotype has at least ten counts. The gene calls are TRBV5-1 and TRBJ2-7, with D perhaps matching TRBD1 or TRBD2 (5 bases each). V was pared by 4 bases and J by 1 base, with 21 bases between. From germline, CDR1 is SGHRS and CDR2 YFSETQ. The CDR3 consists of 17 residues. The chain's CDR3 is CASSVVSLGWGSYEQYF. As DNA, the CDR3 is TGCGCCAGCAGCGTAGTTTCGCTCGGCTGGGGGTCCTACGAGCAGTACTTC.

This clonotype appeared many times. V and J are TRBV5-1 and TRBJ2-3; 11 positions agree with TRBD2. CDR3 length equals 16 residues. V gave up 6 bases and J gave up 4 bases; unmatched junction bases: 10. CDR1 is SGHRS and CDR2 is YFSETQ in the germline V gene. The CDR3 DNA reads as TGCGCCAGCACCGGTTTAGCGGGAGGGCCCCCAGATACGCAGTATTTT. Amino acids: CASTGLAGGPPDTQYF.

This clonotype was counted ten times or more. The CDR3 sequence is CATSDRPETQYF. CDR3 DNA sequence: TGTGCCACCAGTGATAGACCCGAGACCCAGTACTTC. J is TRBJ2-5 and V is TRBV24-1; unclear D gene. V shed 3 bases and J shed 5 bases, with 6 bases lying between them. Germline lookup yields CDR1 KGHDR and CDR2 SFDVKD. The CDR3 spans 12 residues.

Many counts were recorded for this clonotype. The CDR3 protein is CASSYQGHRGIGELFF. The CDR3 DNA reads TGTGCCAGCAGTTACCAAGGTCACAGAGGTATCGGGGAGCTGTTTTTT. The gene calls are TRBV6-5 and TRBJ2-2; D uncertain. The CDR3 consists of 16 residues. Germline loops: CDR1 MNHEY, CDR2 SVGAGI. Trimming took off 2 bases at V and 7 bases at J, with 17 bases between the two ends.

This clonotype is a singleton in its sample. A much larger clone lies a single base off, so this may be a read error. The chain has TRBV11-2 and TRBJ2-1, with a possible D match to TRBD2 (7 bases). Trimming removed 5 bases from V and 9 bases from J, with 26 bases in between. CDR1 is SGHAT and CDR2 is FQNNGV in the germline V gene. CDR3 length: 17 residues. The CDR3 reads CASSPTGTTGRAGEQFF. The CDR3 DNA reads as TGTGCCAGCAGCCCAACAGGGACTACAGGGCGGGCGGGTGAGCAGTTCTTC.

This clonotype was detected many times. The genes are TRBV4-1 and TRBJ2-7; maybe TRBD1 (6 bases). Trimming pared 5 bases from V and 0 bases from J, leaving 11 bases between. Germline lookup yields CDR1 MGHRA and CDR2 YSYEKL. This CDR3 spans 14 amino acids. The CDR3 coding sequence is TGCGCCAGCAGCGTGGGGGCTACCTCCTACGAGCAGTACTTC. Its translation: CASSVGATSYEQYF.

This clonotype occurred many times. The CDR3: CASSFPGGGTDTQYF. CDR3 in DNA: TGTGCCAGCAGTTTCCCGGGGGGTGGCACAGATACGCAGTATTTT. The gene calls are TRBV6-5 and TRBJ2-3; TRBD2 matches 7 bases. Germline lookup yields CDR1 MNHEY and CDR2 SVGAGI. V shed 4 bases, J shed 1 base, and the junction held 5 bases outside the gene matches. CDR3 length: 15 amino acids.

This clonotype was counted many times. The CDR3 coding sequence is TGTGCCAGCAGAGCCCCGGGGGCTGGCTATGGCTACACCTTC. Translating it yields CASRAPGAGYGYTF. The genes are TRBV6-1 and TRBJ1-2; possible D gene TRBD1, 6 bases. Trimming pared 6 bases from V and 4 bases from J, leaving 15 bases between. Germline lookup yields CDR1 MNHNS and CDR2 SASEGT. This CDR3 has 14 residues.

There are a few counts of this clonotype. The chain employs TRBV30 and TRBJ1-3; D remains unclear. The CDR3 consists of 14 residues. The ends were cut back, 0 bases at V and 0 bases at J, with 6 bases in the middle. CDR1 is GTSNPN and CDR2 is SVGIG in the germline V gene (reference sequence). The CDR3 bases are TGTGCCTGGAGTGTAGGAGGCTCTGGAAACACCATATATTTT. As protein: CAWSVGGSGNTIYF.

Many counts were recorded for this clonotype. The rearrangement links TRBV20-1 to TRBJ2-3; no firm D call. Germline CDR1 reads DFQATT; CDR2 reads SNEGSKA (reference sequence). CDR3 length: 16 amino acids. V was pared by 5 bases and J by 2 bases, with 20 bases between. DNA for the CDR3: TGCAGTGCTCGAAGGGTCTCGCGACCTTTCACAGATACGCAGTATTTT. Encoded protein: CSARRVSRPFTDTQYF.

This clonotype was counted at least ten times. The chain joins TRBV4-1 to TRBJ2-3; D gene ambiguous. This CDR3 has 12 residues. Trimming left V 5 bases short and J 6 bases short, with 9 bases between. Germline CDR1 is MGHRA and CDR2 is YSYEKL. CDR3 sequence (DNA): TGCGCCAGCAGCTCAACCCCGGATACGCAGTATTTT. Its translation is CASSSTPDTQYF.

The table lists this clonotype with a few counts. The J gene is TRBJ2-2, the V gene TRBV4-1; TRBD2 aligns across 8 bases. This CDR3 region has 17 residues. J lost 6 bases, V lost 1 base, and 10 bases had no gene match. CDR1 and CDR2 (germline): MGHRA, YSYEKL. CDR3 protein: CASSQGAGEVWAGELFF. DNA of the CDR3: TGCGCCAGCAGCCAAGGAGCGGGAGAGGTTTGGGCCGGGGAGCTGTTTTTT.

This clonotype has a count of ten or more. The chain carries TRBV3-1 and TRBJ2-1; D is ambiguous. V lost 1 base and J 14 bases, leaving 12 bases between the germline ends. CDR3 size: 12 residues. Per the germline V gene, CDR1 is LGHDT and CDR2 is YNNKEL (reference sequence). CDR3 protein: CASSQGPTVEFF. CDR3 nucleotide sequence: TGTGCCAGCAGCCAAGGTCCCACGGTGGAGTTCTTC.

The rearrangement joins TRBV5-5 to TRBJ2-5, with 16 bases lining up with TRBD2. CDR1 is SGHKS and CDR2 is YYEKEE in the germline V gene (reference sequence). Unmatched junction bases numbered 5, after V lost 2 bases and J lost 4 bases. CDR3 length equals 17 residues. The CDR3 protein is CASSFGTSGRASETQYF. In DNA, the CDR3 is TGTGCCAGCAGCTTTGGGACTAGCGGGAGGGCCTCAGAGACCCAGTACTTC.

This clonotype was seen only once. Mismatch with germline at one junction end may stem from a read error. The chain recombines TRBV7-2 with TRBJ2-1; TRBD2 agrees at 9 bases. Per the germline V gene, CDR1 is SGHTA and CDR2 is FQGNSA. The CDR3 loop spans 15 amino acids. The CDR3 bases are TGTGCCGGCAGGACAGCGGGAGCGGGGGGCAATGAGCAGTTCTTC. It translates to CAGRTAGAGGNEQFF.